The T cell receptor beta chain described here comes from a study of response to subunit inactivated influenza vaccine. Study-wide results and caveats: After each seasonal influenza vaccination, few new T cells are recruited, the authors suggested.

One entry per CDR3 protein, called by TCRdb with MiXCR from the RT-PCR reads. Here the sample spans approximately 530,000 distinct CDR3 sequences, under 9% being singletons. This clonotype was seen more than once but under ten times. Its antigen is undetermined. CDR1 is SNHLY, CDR2 FYNNEI, per germline. Trimming took off 6 bases at V and 4 bases at J, with 17 bases between the two ends. The CDR3 is 15 residues long. V usage is TRBV2 and J usage is TRBJ2-3; D uncertain. The clonotype was recovered from a man between 50 and 70 years old who received an inactivated influenza vaccine. The specimen comprised PBMCs from blood, sampled around 25 months after vaccination. In DNA, the CDR3 is TGTGCCAGCAGCTTGAGCCGCAGGTCCGCAGATACGCAGTATTTT. It codes for CASSLSRRSADTQYF.